This T cell receptor beta chain was found in a study of cytotoxic CD8 clonotypes in ibrutinib-treated CLL. About the study: Once patients had received a median roughly 11 months of treatment, range 6 to 36, response samples were obtained. General observations from the study: Clonality measured at baseline exceeded age-matched healthy donors, tracking circulating CD8+ T-cell counts. Public clonotypes, found uncommonly, either contracted or stayed stable on treatment.

Deep sequencing aimed at 1 in 200,000 to 1 in 1 million T cells' resolution. The table came from immunoSEQ multiplex PCR; TCRdb's copy has only in-frame clones and leaves some out. The sample shows 100,000 or so clones, 50% to 65% of them seen only once. A word on this clone: Its antigen is unknown.

CDR3 length equals 12 residues. The V end was cut by 4 bases, the J end by 0 bases, with 4 bases between. The germline V gene encodes CDR1 SQVTM and CDR2 ANQGSEA. This specimen consisted of PBMCs, obtained after 24 months of ibrutinib treatment. This chain joins TRBV29-1 and TRBJ2-4, with no clear D. The TCR was taken from a human donor with chronic lymphocytic leukemia. This CDR3 is CSVVLAKNIQYF. In nucleotides, the CDR3 is TGCAGCGTTGTTTTAGCCAAAAACATTCAGTACTTC.